This T cell receptor beta chain was recorded in a study of CD8 T cells in ankylosing spondylitis. Remarks on this clonotype: Its antigen is unknown.

TCRdb reprocessed the 5' RACE reads via MiXCR and lists one record per CDR3 protein. Of hundreds of thousands of distinct CDR3 sequences listed, 32% are singletons. V was clipped by 1 base and J by 6 bases; unmatched bases: 6. The CDR3 sequence is 15 residues long. Germline V gene lookup returns CDR1 SGHTA and CDR2 FQGTGA. Findings and limits, study-wide: Researchers report that disease-linked clones proved CD8+ and relatively rare in peripheral blood. Clones tied to disease were said to be significantly enriched in matched ankylosing spondylitis synovial fluid.

The clonotype originates from a male donor with ankylosing spondylitis or in good health (not recorded which). The chain carries TRBV7-3 and TRBJ2-7; 10 bases agree with TRBD1. Sample: blood, either unsorted or a sorted T cell fraction (not recorded which). In DNA form, the CDR3 reads TGTGCCAGCAGCTTAAGGACAGGGGGGGGTGCCGAGCAGTACTTC. Protein: CASSLRTGGGAEQYF.